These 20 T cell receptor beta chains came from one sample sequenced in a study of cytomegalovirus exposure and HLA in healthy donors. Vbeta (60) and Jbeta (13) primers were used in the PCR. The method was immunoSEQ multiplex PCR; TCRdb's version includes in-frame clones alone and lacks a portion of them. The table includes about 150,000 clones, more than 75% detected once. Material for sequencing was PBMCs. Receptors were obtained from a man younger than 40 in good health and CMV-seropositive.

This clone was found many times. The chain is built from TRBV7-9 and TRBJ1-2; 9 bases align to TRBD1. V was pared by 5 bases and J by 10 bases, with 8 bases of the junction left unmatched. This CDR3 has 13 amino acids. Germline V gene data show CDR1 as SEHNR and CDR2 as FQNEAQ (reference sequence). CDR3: CASSVQGALVYTF. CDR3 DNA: TGTGCCAGCAGCGTACAGGGGGCTTTGGTCTACACCTTC.

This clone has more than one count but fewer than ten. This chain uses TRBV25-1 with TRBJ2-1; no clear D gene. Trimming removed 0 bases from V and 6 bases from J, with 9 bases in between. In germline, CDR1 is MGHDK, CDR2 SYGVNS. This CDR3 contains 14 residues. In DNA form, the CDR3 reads TGTGCCAGCAGTGAATATATTCCAGGCAATGAGCAGTTCTTC. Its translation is CASSEYIPGNEQFF.

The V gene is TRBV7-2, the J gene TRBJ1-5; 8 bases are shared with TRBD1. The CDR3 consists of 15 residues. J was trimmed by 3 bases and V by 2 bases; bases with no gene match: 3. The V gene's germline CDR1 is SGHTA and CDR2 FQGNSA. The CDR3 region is CASSLRTGFNQPQHF. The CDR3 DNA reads TGTGCCAGCAGCTTACGGACAGGGTTCAATCAGCCCCAGCATTTT.

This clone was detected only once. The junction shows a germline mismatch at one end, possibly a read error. CDR3 loop: CVSIRTGGYNQPQHF. Here the CDR3 DNA reads TGTGTCAGCATAAGGACAGGGGGATACAATCAGCCCCAGCATTTT. The genes are TRBV6-1 and TRBJ1-5; 10 bases match TRBD1. This CDR3 has 15 amino acids. Germline loops: CDR1 MNHNS, CDR2 SASEGT.

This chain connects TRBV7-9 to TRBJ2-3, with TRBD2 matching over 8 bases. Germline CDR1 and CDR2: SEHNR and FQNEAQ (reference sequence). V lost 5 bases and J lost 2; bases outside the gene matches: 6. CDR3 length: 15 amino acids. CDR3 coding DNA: TGTGCCAGCAGCGGGTTTAGCGGGAACACAGATACGCAGTATTTT. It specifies CASSGFSGNTDTQYF.

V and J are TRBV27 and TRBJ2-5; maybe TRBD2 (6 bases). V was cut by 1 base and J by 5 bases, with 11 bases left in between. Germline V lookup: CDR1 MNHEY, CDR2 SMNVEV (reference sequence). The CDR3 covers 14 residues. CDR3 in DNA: TGTGCCAGCAGTTTATTCCGGGGGTTCGAGACCCAGTACTTC. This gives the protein CASSLFRGFETQYF.

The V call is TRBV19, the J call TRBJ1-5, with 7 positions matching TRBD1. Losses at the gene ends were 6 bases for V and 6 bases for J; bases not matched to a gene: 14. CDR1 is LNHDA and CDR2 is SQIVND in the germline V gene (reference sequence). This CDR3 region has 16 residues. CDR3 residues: CASRSLEGAWSQPQHF. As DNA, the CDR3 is TGTGCCAGTAGGTCGTTGGAGGGGGCATGGAGTCAGCCCCAGCATTTT.

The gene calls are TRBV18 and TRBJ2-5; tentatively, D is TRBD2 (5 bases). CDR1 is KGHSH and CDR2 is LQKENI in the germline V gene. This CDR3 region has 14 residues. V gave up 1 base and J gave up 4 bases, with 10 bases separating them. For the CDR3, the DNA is TGTGCCAGCTCACCACGCGGGTTTGGAGAGACCCAGTACTTC. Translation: CASSPRGFGETQYF.

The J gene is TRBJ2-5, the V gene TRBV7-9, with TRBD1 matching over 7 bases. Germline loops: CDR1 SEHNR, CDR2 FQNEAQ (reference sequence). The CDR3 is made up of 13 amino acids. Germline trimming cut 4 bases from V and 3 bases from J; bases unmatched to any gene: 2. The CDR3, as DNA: TGTGCCAGCAGCTGGCAGGGGGAAGAGACCCAGTACTTC. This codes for CASSWQGEETQYF.

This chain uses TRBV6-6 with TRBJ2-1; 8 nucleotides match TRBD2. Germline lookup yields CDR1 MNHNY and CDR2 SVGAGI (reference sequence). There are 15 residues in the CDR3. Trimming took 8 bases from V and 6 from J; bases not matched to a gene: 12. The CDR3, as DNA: TGTGCCAGCGGGAAAAGCGGGAGTAGGGGCAATGAGCAGTTCTTC. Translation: CASGKSGSRGNEQFF.

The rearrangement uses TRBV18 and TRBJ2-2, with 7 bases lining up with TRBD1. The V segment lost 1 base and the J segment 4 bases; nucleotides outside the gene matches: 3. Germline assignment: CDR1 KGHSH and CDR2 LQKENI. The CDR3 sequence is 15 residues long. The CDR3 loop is CASSPRDRVTGELFF. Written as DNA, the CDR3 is TGTGCCAGCTCACCACGGGACAGAGTCACCGGGGAGCTGTTTTTT. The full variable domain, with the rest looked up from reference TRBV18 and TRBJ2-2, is NAGVMQNPRHLVRRRGQEARLRCSPMKGHSHVYWYRQLPEEGLKFMVYLQKENIIDESGMPKERFSAEFPKEGPSILRIQQVVRGDSAAYFCASSPRDRVTGELFFGEGSRLTVL.

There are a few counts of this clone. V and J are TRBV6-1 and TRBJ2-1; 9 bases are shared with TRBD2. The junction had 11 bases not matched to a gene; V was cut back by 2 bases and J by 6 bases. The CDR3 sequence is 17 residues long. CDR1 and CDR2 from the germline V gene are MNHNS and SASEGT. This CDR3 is CASSERKRLAGTNEQFF. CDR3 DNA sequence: TGTGCCAGCAGTGAAAGAAAAAGGCTAGCGGGGACCAATGAGCAGTTCTTC.

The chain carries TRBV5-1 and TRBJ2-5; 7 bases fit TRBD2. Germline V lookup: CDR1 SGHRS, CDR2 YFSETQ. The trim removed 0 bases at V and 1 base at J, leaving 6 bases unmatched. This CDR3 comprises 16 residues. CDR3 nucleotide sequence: TGCGCCAGCAGCTTGGCGTATCTAGCGGCCCAAGAGACCCAGTACTTC. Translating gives CASSLAYLAAQETQYF.

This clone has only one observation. The chain's CDR3 is CASSLEAGIQYEQYF. In DNA form, the CDR3 reads TGTGCCAGCAGCTTAGAAGCCGGGATTCAATACGAGCAGTACTTC. The chain joins TRBV11-2 to TRBJ2-7; D possibly corresponds to TRBD2 (5 bases). The CDR3 totals 15 residues. Germline lookup yields CDR1 SGHAT and CDR2 FQNNGV. V gave up 0 bases and J gave up 4 bases, with 13 bases separating them.

The CDR3 protein is CASNRGAGVETQYF. CDR3 coding DNA: TGTGCCAGCAACCGGGGGGCGGGAGTAGAGACCCAGTACTTC. The genes are TRBV9 and TRBJ2-5, with D possibly matching TRBD2 (7 bases). Trimming shortened V by 6 bases and J by 4 bases, and 16 bases separated the two germline ends. The CDR3 contains 14 residues. From germline, CDR1 is SGDLS and CDR2 YYNGEE.

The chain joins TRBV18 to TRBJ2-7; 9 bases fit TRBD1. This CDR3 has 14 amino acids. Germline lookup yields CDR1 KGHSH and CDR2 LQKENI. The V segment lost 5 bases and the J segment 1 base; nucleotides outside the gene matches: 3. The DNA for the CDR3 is TGTGCCAGCTCAGACAGGGGGAATTCCTACGAGCAGTACTTC. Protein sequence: CASSDRGNSYEQYF.

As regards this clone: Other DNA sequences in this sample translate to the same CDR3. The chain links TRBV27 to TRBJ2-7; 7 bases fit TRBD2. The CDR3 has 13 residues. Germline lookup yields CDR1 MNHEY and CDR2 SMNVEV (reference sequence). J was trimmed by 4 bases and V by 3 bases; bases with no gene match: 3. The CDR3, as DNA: TGTGCCAGCAGTTTGGCTAGCGGATACGAGCAGTACTTC. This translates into CASSLASGYEQYF.

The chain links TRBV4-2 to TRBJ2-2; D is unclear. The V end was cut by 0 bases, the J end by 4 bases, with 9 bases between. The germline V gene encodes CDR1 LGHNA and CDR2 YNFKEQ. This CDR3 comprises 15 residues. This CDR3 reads CASSQDWPVTGELFF. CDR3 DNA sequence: TGTGCCAGCAGCCAAGATTGGCCCGTCACCGGGGAGCTGTTTTTT.

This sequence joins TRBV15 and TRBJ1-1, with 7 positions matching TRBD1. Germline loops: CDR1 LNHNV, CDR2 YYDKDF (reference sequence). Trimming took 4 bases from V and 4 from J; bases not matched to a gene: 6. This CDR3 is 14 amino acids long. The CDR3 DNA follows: TGTGCCACCAGCAACAGGGGTTTCGGCACTGAAGCTTTCTTT. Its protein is CATSNRGFGTEAFF.

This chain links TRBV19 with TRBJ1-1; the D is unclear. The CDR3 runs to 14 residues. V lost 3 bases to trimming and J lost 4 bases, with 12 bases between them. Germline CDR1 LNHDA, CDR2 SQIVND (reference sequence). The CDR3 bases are TGTGCCAGTAGTATTCTGGGAGGCGGCACTGAAGCTTTCTTT. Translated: CASSILGGGTEAFF.